The 21 T cell receptor beta chains below were found in one sample sequenced in a study of T cell responses to AZD1222 COVID-19 vaccine. Clones were sequenced by immunoSEQ multiplex PCR, and TCRdb holds only the in-frame ones, with some missing. This repertoire shows about 120,000 clones, approximately 90% found once; its top ten account for about 1.4%. The sequences come from peripheral blood, collected 28 days after the second AZD1222 dose. These receptors were taken from an adult who received the AZD1222 COVID-19 vaccine.

The CDR3 reads CASSSTDYGYTF. The DNA of the CDR3 is TGTGCCAGCAGTTCGACCGACTATGGCTACACCTTC. This chain links TRBV6-6 with TRBJ1-2, with D unresolved. Germline CDR1 and CDR2: MNHNY and SVGAGI (reference sequence). Trimming took off 4 bases at V and 3 bases at J, with 6 bases between the two ends. The CDR3 extends over 12 amino acids.

The chain recombines TRBV28 with TRBJ1-1; D is unclear. This CDR3 has 13 amino acids. The germline gives CDR1 MDHEN, CDR2 SYDVKM. V lost 2 bases and J 1 base, leaving 5 bases between the germline ends. CDR3 nucleotide sequence: TGTGCCAGCAGTTTAATACGGAACACTGAAGCTTTCTTT. It is translated as CASSLIRNTEAFF.

The J gene is TRBJ2-3, the V gene TRBV6-5; D gene uncertain. This CDR3 region has 14 residues. Germline CDR1 is MNHEY and CDR2 is SVGAGI. Trimming took 8 bases from V and 2 from J, leaving 14 bases between them. CDR3 sequence reads: CASGKLKVTDTQYF. The DNA for the CDR3 is TGTGCCAGCGGAAAGTTGAAGGTCACAGATACGCAGTATTTT.

This chain uses TRBV4-2 with TRBJ1-2; D unresolved. CDR3 length: 13 residues. Between the trimmed V and J ends, which lost 0 bases and 8 bases, there was a span of 10 bases. Looked up from germline, CDR1 is LGHNA and CDR2 is YNFKEQ. CDR3 region: CASSQEGLGGYTF. The CDR3 bases are TGTGCCAGCAGCCAAGAGGGCCTAGGGGGCTACACCTTC.

The chain carries TRBV7-9 and TRBJ1-4; D is unclear. The V and J ends lost 1 base and 0 bases respectively, with 9 bases between them. The germline CDR1 and CDR2 sequences are SEHNR and FQNEAQ (reference sequence). The CDR3 has 16 residues. The CDR3 loop is CASSLGATATNEKLFF. DNA of the CDR3: TGTGCCAGCAGCTTAGGGGCCACAGCAACTAATGAAAAACTGTTTTTT.

This clone was seen only once. The DNA of the CDR3 is TGTGCCAGCAGCGGAGGTCAGGGGAGATTCTATGGCTACACCTTC. Protein sequence: CASSGGQGRFYGYTF. The chain combines TRBV9 with TRBJ1-2, with a possible D match to TRBD1 (6 bases). CDR1 and CDR2 (germline): SGDLS, YYNGEE. The CDR3 totals 15 residues. V was cut by 3 bases and J by 4 bases, with 16 bases left in between.

The chain has TRBV13 and TRBJ1-1; tentative D call: TRBD1 (5 bases). Germline-derived CDR1 and CDR2 are PRHDT and FYEKMQ (reference sequence). V shed 5 bases and J shed 1 base, with 11 bases lying between them. The CDR3 extends over 14 amino acids. Here the CDR3 DNA reads TGTGCCAGCAGCCCACCGGGACCGAACACTGAAGCTTTCTTT. Its protein product is CASSPPGPNTEAFF.

DNA for the CDR3: TGTGCCAGCAGTCCACAGCAGGGCACTGAGCAGTTCTTC. The encoded protein is CASSPQQGTEQFF. This rearrangement joins TRBV6-5 to TRBJ2-1; D is possibly TRBD1 (5 bases). Trimming took 5 bases from V and 9 from J, leaving 14 bases between them. Germline CDR1 is MNHEY and CDR2 is SVGAGI. This CDR3 has 13 residues.

The chain links TRBV28 to TRBJ2-7; no clear D gene. CDR1 is MDHEN, CDR2 SYDVKM, per germline. The V end was cut by 3 bases, the J end by 3 bases, with 12 bases between. The CDR3 extends over 14 amino acids. In DNA, the CDR3 is TGTGCCAGCAGTTTGTTACGACGGTTCTACGAGCAGTACTTC. Protein product: CASSLLRRFYEQYF.

The rearrangement joins TRBV7-9 to TRBJ2-2; D not resolved. V lost 11 bases, J lost 3 bases, and 10 bases lay in between. CDR1 SEHNR and CDR2 FQNEAQ come from the germline V gene (reference sequence). The length of the CDR3 is 12 residues. CDR3 in DNA: TGTGCCCGCGACCCCTACACCGGGGAGCTGTTTTTT. It is translated as CARDPYTGELFF.

This sequence joins TRBV7-3 and TRBJ2-2, with D perhaps TRBD1 (6 bases). Trimming pared 1 base from V and 5 bases from J, leaving 8 bases between. CDR3 length: 14 amino acids. CDR1 and CDR2 from the germline V gene are SGHTA and FQGTGA. The CDR3 loop is CASSLIQGTGELFF. Here the CDR3 DNA reads TGTGCCAGCAGCTTAATACAGGGAACCGGGGAGCTGTTTTTT.

The DNA for the CDR3 is TGCGCCAGCAGCCGAACACCGGGACAGGGTAACTATGGCTACACCTTC. Its protein is CASSRTPGQGNYGYTF. The V gene is TRBV4-1, the J gene TRBJ1-2; 9 bases fit TRBD1. The trim removed 4 bases at V and 1 base at J, leaving 7 bases unmatched. There are 16 residues in the CDR3. The germline gives CDR1 MGHRA, CDR2 YSYEKL.

CDR3 region: CASSWDSMNTGELFF. The DNA for the CDR3 is TGTGCCAGCAGCTGGGACAGTATGAACACCGGGGAGCTGTTTTTT. The chain has TRBV7-9 and TRBJ2-2, with 7 bases lining up with TRBD1. CDR1 and CDR2 from the germline V gene are SEHNR and FQNEAQ (reference sequence). V shed 4 bases and J 1 base; nucleotides not matched to a gene: 3. The CDR3 has 15 amino acids.

The chain employs TRBV4-1 and TRBJ2-6, with D tentatively TRBD1 (5 bases). V dropped 3 bases and J dropped 2 bases, with 17 bases sitting between them. This CDR3 contains 18 residues. The germline CDR1 and CDR2 sequences are MGHRA and YSYEKL. CDR3 DNA sequence: TGCGCCAGCAGCCATATAGGCAGGGTCTCAGCTGGGGCCAACGTCCTGACTTTC. This translates into CASSHIGRVSAGANVLTF.

A single count supports this clone. The rearrangement joins TRBV29-1 to TRBJ2-3, with D perhaps TRBD2 (5 bases). The germline CDR1 and CDR2 sequences are SQVTM and ANQGSEA. The CDR3 is 12 amino acids. Trimming stripped 1 base from V and 8 bases from J, with 10 bases between. The CDR3 is CSVEGPEGTQYF. DNA of the CDR3: TGCAGCGTTGAAGGGCCCGAGGGTACGCAGTATTTT.

As to this clone: The junction does not match germline at one end; this may be a read error. The chain is built from TRBV9 and TRBJ1-1, with D hard to call. The CDR3 sequence is 14 residues long. CDR1 and CDR2 (germline): SGDLS, YYNGEE. The CDR3 DNA reads TGTGCCAGCAGCGTAGTCGGGCTGAACGCTGAAGCTTTCTTT. As protein: CASSVVGLNAEAFF.

The chain is built from TRBV27 and TRBJ1-6, with TRBD1 matching over 9 bases. The CDR3 extends over 14 amino acids. Unmatched junction bases numbered 7, after V lost 6 bases and J lost 10 bases. CDR1 and CDR2 (germline): MNHEY, SMNVEV (reference sequence). The CDR3 DNA follows: TGTGCCAGCAGCCGGGACAGGGTCTTCTCACCCCTCCACTTT. Its translation: CASSRDRVFSPLHF.

V is TRBV21-1 and J is TRBJ1-3. TRBV21-1 is a pseudogene. The CDR3 runs to 19 residues. CDR3 nucleotide sequence: TGTGCCAGCAGCAAAGACCCTAATTGGGGGGCCCCCTCTGGAAACACCATATATTTT. Encoded protein: CASSKDPNWGAPSGNTIYF.

The chain has TRBV3-1 (or the pseudogene TRBV3-2) and TRBJ1-6, with unresolved D. Germline lookup yields CDR1 LGHDT and CDR2 YNNKEL (reference sequence). Trimming shortened V by 5 bases and J by 4 bases, and 12 bases separated the two germline ends. The CDR3 is 15 residues long. CDR3 amino acids: CASSSSAPYNSPLHF. The CDR3 nucleotides read TGTGCCAGCAGCTCTTCTGCACCGTATAATTCACCCCTCCACTTT.

V usage is TRBV30 and J usage is TRBJ2-1, with D tentatively TRBD2 (5 bases). With 0 bases removed from V and 0 bases from J, the gap between germline ends came to 18 bases. The germline CDR1 and CDR2 sequences are GTSNPN and SVGIG (reference sequence). The CDR3 length is 18 residues. The CDR3 protein is CAWSVIIVGVFSYNEQFF. CDR3 DNA: TGTGCCTGGAGTGTAATAATTGTGGGAGTGTTCTCCTACAATGAGCAGTTCTTC.

The gene calls are TRBV5-4 and TRBJ1-5; tentatively, D is TRBD1 (5 bases). The V and J ends lost 0 bases and 2 bases respectively, with 6 bases between them. Germline-derived CDR1 and CDR2 are SGHNT and YYREEE (reference sequence). This CDR3 has 14 residues. The CDR3 region has the DNA TGTGCCAGCAGCTTGGGGGGGGGCAATCAGCCCCAGCATTTT. It encodes CASSLGGGNQPQHF. Based on the CDR3 plus reference TRBV5-4 and TRBJ1-5, the full variable domain is ETGVTQSPTHLIKTRGQQVTLRCSSQSGHNTVSWYQQALGQGPQFIFQYYREEENGRGNFPPRFSGLQFPNYSSELNVNALELDDSALYLCASSLGGGNQPQHFGDGTRLSIL.